Presented here are 22 T cell receptor beta chains from one specimen sequenced in a study of identical twins. TCRdb reprocessed the 5' RACE reads via MiXCR and lists one record per CDR3 protein. Of hundreds of thousands of distinct CDR3 sequences in the sample, 8.6% are singletons; the top ten hold more than 0.75%. The same sample was also studied in work on yellow fever vaccine responses in identical twins.

Input material: PBMCs. The receptors derive from a woman aged 18-35 years in good health.

This clonotype was seen a handful of times. The V gene is TRBV6-1, the J gene TRBJ2-7; D perhaps matches TRBD1 (5 bases). Trimming cost V 5 bases and J 5 bases, with 16 bases left between them. The CDR3 sequence is 14 residues long. Germline V gene lookup returns CDR1 MNHNS and CDR2 SASEGT. CDR3: CASSLPAGIHEQYF. The CDR3 region has the DNA TGTGCCAGCAGTCTTCCAGCAGGGATCCACGAGCAGTACTTC.

V usage is TRBV2 and J usage is TRBJ2-3; D is perhaps TRBD1 or TRBD2 (5 bases each). The CDR3 loop spans 14 amino acids. Trimming pared 1 base from V and 7 bases from J, leaving 12 bases between. Germline CDR1 and CDR2: SNHLY and FYNNEI. CDR3 loop: CASSEGTGGNTQYF. The CDR3 bases are TGTGCCAGCAGTGAAGGGACTGGGGGAAATACGCAGTATTTT.

V and J are TRBV27 and TRBJ2-7; D is possibly TRBD2 (7 bases). Trimming left V 6 bases short and J 5 bases short, with 17 bases between. Germline CDR1 and CDR2: MNHEY and SMNVEV (reference sequence). The CDR3 has 14 residues. The CDR3, as DNA: TGTGCCAGCAGCGACTACGGGGGGCTGAACGAGCAGTACTTC. Protein product: CASSDYGGLNEQYF.

The J gene is TRBJ1-6, the V gene TRBV5-6, with 7 bases aligning to TRBD1. V lost 4 bases, J lost 8 bases, and 9 bases stayed unmatched. Germline loops: CDR1 SGHDT, CDR2 YYEEEE. The CDR3 loop spans 15 amino acids. Written as DNA, the CDR3 is TGTGCCAGCAGCCTGGAGGTACAGGGGCATTCACCCCTCCACTTT. Its protein product is CASSLEVQGHSPLHF.

This clonotype was detected ten times or more. The gene calls are TRBV29-1 and TRBJ2-1; 7 nucleotides align to TRBD1. The CDR3 sequence is 13 residues long. The germline gives CDR1 SQVTM, CDR2 ANQGSEA. J lost 2 bases, V lost 6 bases, and 4 bases had no gene match. The CDR3 DNA sequence: TGCAGCGTGCACAGGGGAACCTACAATGAGCAGTTCTTC. Amino acids: CSVHRGTYNEQFF.

This clonotype was detected only a few times. The gene calls are TRBV6-1 and TRBJ2-1; the match to TRBD1 covers 10 bases. The CDR3 totals 15 residues. Trimming removed 8 bases from V and 5 bases from J; junction bases left unmatched: 9. Looked up from germline, CDR1 is MNHNS and CDR2 is SASEGT. This chain's CDR3 is CASAHRDRGHNEQFF. The CDR3, as DNA: TGTGCCAGCGCCCACCGGGACAGGGGACACAATGAGCAGTTCTTC.

This clonotype was counted ten times or more. This chain connects TRBV12-3 or TRBV12-4 to TRBJ1-5; D unclear. V gave up 8 bases and J gave up 4 bases, with 15 bases separating them. This CDR3 is built from 14 residues. CDR3 coding DNA: TGTGCCAGCGCCCCCCAGCCGACTAATCAGCCCCAGCATTTT. Translated, it gives CASAPQPTNQPQHF.

This clonotype was counted a few times. The chain joins TRBV28 to TRBJ2-1, with 8 positions matching TRBD1. Unmatched junction bases numbered 7, after V lost 6 bases and J lost 0 bases. There are 16 residues in the CDR3. Germline V CDR1 and CDR2: MDHEN, SYDVKM. The CDR3 here is CASRLDTGGSYNEQFF. The CDR3 DNA reads as TGTGCCAGCAGACTCGATACAGGGGGCTCCTACAATGAGCAGTTCTTC. Full variable domain (outside the CDR3, taken from reference TRBV28 and TRBJ2-1): DVKVTQSSRYLVKRTGEKVFLECVQDMDHENMFWYRQDPGLGLRLIYFSYDVKMKEKGDIPEGYSVSREKKERFSLILESASTNQTSMYLCASRLDTGGSYNEQFFGPGTRLTVL.

J is TRBJ1-4 and V is TRBV15, with D possibly TRBD1 on 5 matching bases. V shed 2 bases and J shed 5 bases, with 9 bases lying between them. Germline V gene data show CDR1 as LNHNV and CDR2 as YYDKDF (reference sequence). CDR3 length: 14 amino acids. The CDR3 nucleotides read TGTGCCACCAGCAGAAGGGGCACCAATGAAAAACTGTTTTTT. Translated: CATSRRGTNEKLFF.

This clonotype has ten or more counts. The chain carries TRBV5-1 and TRBJ2-2; 7 positions agree with TRBD2. CDR1 is SGHRS and CDR2 is YFSETQ in the germline V gene. There are 15 residues in the CDR3. The V gene end was trimmed by 4 bases and the J gene end by 7 bases; junction bases not matched to a gene: 10. As DNA, the CDR3 is TGCGCCAGCAGCCCCGAAGGGAGGGCCATCGGGGAGCTGTTTTTT. Amino acid sequence: CASSPEGRAIGELFF. Full variable domain (missing parts from reference TRBV5-1 and TRBJ2-2): KAGVTQTPRYLIKTRGQQVTLSCSPISGHRSVSWYQQTPGQGLQFLFEYFSETQRNKGNFPGRFSGRQFSNSRSEMNVSTLELGDSALYLCASSPEGRAIGELFFGEGSRLTVL.

This clonotype has only a few counts. The CDR3: CASSFGGTGRDEQFF. Here the CDR3 DNA reads TGTGCCAGCAGCTTTGGGGGGACAGGGAGAGATGAGCAGTTCTTC. The rearrangement links TRBV7-2 to TRBJ2-1, with 9 bases lining up with TRBD1. Losses at the gene ends were 3 bases for V and 8 bases for J; bases not matched to a gene: 8. This CDR3 is built from 15 residues. Germline values: CDR1 SGHTA, CDR2 FQGNSA.

In this sample, this clonotype turned up a few times. This chain uses TRBV3-1 with TRBJ1-2; the D is unclear. V was clipped by 0 bases and J by 7 bases, with 9 bases between them. From germline, CDR1 is LGHDT and CDR2 YNNKEL (reference sequence). The CDR3 is 13 residues long. The CDR3 loop is CASSQDLLVGYTF. CDR3 bases: TGTGCCAGCAGCCAAGATCTTCTAGTTGGCTACACCTTC. Based on the CDR3 plus reference TRBV3-1 and TRBJ1-2, the full variable domain is DTAVSQTPKYLVTQMGNDKSIKCEQNLGHDTMYWYKQDSKKFLKIMFSYNNKELIINETVPNRFSPKSPDKAHLNLHINSLELGDSAVYFCASSQDLLVGYTFGSGTRLTVV.

The CDR3 here is CASSFRAGGNQETQYF. The CDR3 region has the DNA TGTGCCAGCAGCTTTCGGGCGGGAGGAAACCAAGAGACCCAGTACTTC. The rearrangement joins TRBV7-2 to TRBJ2-5; 8 bases are shared with TRBD2. Per germline, CDR1 SGHTA and CDR2 FQGNSA. This CDR3 comprises 16 residues. The ends lost 3 bases at V and 0 bases at J; junction bases unmatched: 6.

V is TRBV11-2 and J is TRBJ2-5; TRBD1 matches 11 bases. Germline values: CDR1 SGHAT, CDR2 FQNNGV. The CDR3 has 18 amino acids. The V and J ends lost 2 bases and 2 bases, in that order; junction bases with no gene match: 10. This chain's CDR3 is CASSLKAGTGGLQETQYF. CDR3 DNA: TGTGCCAGCAGCTTAAAAGCCGGGACAGGGGGGCTACAAGAGACCCAGTACTTC.

The V gene is TRBV12-3 or TRBV12-4, the J gene TRBJ2-5, with TRBD2 as a possible D gene (5 bases). Trimming took off 1 base at V and 5 bases at J, with 14 bases between the two ends. CDR3 length: 15 amino acids. As DNA, the CDR3 is TGTGCCAGCAGTTTAGGACCAGGAGGTTGGGAGACCCAGTACTTC. Protein sequence: CASSLGPGGWETQYF.

This clonotype appeared a few times. The chain combines TRBV6-5 with TRBJ2-7, with D perhaps being TRBD1 or TRBD2 (5 bases each). The germline gives CDR1 MNHEY, CDR2 SVGAGI. The CDR3 runs to 14 residues. Trimming left V 4 bases short and J 10 bases short, with 20 bases between. DNA of the CDR3: TGTGCCAGCAGTTCCGGGACCCAAGGGATAAGTCAGTACTTC. Amino acids: CASSSGTQGISQYF.

Written as DNA, the CDR3 is TGTGCCAGCAGCCTACAGGGAGGCAGCAATCAGCCCCAGCATTTT. It codes for CASSLQGGSNQPQHF. The rearrangement links TRBV5-5 to TRBJ1-5; D is possibly TRBD1 (6 bases). The germline V gene has CDR1 SGHKS and CDR2 YYEKEE (reference sequence). The CDR3 sequence is 15 residues long. V was clipped by 4 bases and J by 1 base, with 12 bases between them. Variable domain in full (rest from reference TRBV5-5 and TRBJ1-5): DAGVTQSPTHLIKTRGQQVTLRCSPISGHKSVSWYQQVLGQGPQFIFQYYEKEERGRGNFPDRFSARQFPNYSSELNVNALLLGDSALYLCASSLQGGSNQPQHFGDGTRLSIL.

This clonotype turned up a few times. The chain couples TRBV11-2 to TRBJ1-1; no clear D gene. This CDR3 contains 14 residues. Trimming removed 3 bases at V and 0 bases at J, with 8 bases between. The V gene's germline CDR1 is SGHAT and CDR2 FQNNGV. This CDR3 reads CASSFRRVNTEAFF. The CDR3 DNA is TGTGCCAGCAGCTTCCGGAGGGTGAACACTGAAGCTTTCTTT.

This chain links TRBV6-2 or TRBV6-3 with TRBJ2-7; no clear D. The ends were cut back, 4 bases at V and 1 base at J, with 8 bases in the middle. Germline CDR1 reads MNHEY; CDR2 reads SVGEGT. The CDR3 is 13 amino acids. CDR3 protein: CASSSRISYEQYF. CDR3 in DNA: TGTGCCAGCAGTTCGAGGATATCCTACGAGCAGTACTTC.

This clonotype was recorded a few times. This rearrangement joins TRBV27 to TRBJ2-3; 7 bases match TRBD1. With V trimmed by 5 bases and J by 1 base, 9 bases remained unmatched. CDR3 length: 16 residues. Germline loops: CDR1 MNHEY, CDR2 SMNVEV (reference sequence). The CDR3 coding sequence is TGTGCCAGCAGTCCCCCGACAGGGAAACGCACAGATACGCAGTATTTT. This gives the protein CASSPPTGKRTDTQYF.

The chain couples TRBV6-1 to TRBJ2-5; 9 nucleotides agree with TRBD1. This CDR3 contains 14 residues. From germline, CDR1 is MNHNS and CDR2 SASEGT. V trimming: 7 bases; J trimming: 1 base; junction bases outside the gene matches: 4. CDR3 region: CASTWDRVQETQYF. The CDR3 DNA is TGTGCCAGCACATGGGACAGGGTCCAAGAGACCCAGTACTTC.

This clonotype was counted many times. The chain employs TRBV7-2 and TRBJ2-7, with no clear D. The CDR3 is 15 residues long. In germline, CDR1 is SGHTA, CDR2 FQGNSA. The V end lost 3 bases, the J end lost 3 bases, and 15 bases lay between the germline ends. The CDR3 nucleotides read TGTGCCAGCAGCTTCAAGGCTCCGGAAGGCTACGAGCAGTACTTC. This codes for CASSFKAPEGYEQYF.